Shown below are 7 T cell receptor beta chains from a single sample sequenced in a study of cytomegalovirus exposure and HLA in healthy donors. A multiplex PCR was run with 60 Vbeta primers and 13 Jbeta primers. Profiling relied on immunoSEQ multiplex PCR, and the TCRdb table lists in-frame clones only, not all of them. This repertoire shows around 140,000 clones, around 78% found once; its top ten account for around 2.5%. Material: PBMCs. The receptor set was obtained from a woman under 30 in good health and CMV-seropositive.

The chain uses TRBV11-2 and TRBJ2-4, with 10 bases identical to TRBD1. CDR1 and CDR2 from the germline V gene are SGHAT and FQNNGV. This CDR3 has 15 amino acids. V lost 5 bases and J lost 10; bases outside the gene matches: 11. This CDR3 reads CASSPTGQGGWIQYF. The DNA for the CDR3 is TGTGCCAGCAGCCCGACTGGACAGGGGGGATGGATTCAGTACTTC.

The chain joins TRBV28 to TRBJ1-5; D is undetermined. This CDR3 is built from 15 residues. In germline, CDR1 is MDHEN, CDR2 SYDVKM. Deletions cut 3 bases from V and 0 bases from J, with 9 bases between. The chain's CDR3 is CASSFQDISNQPQHF. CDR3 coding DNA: TGTGCCAGCAGTTTTCAGGATATTAGCAATCAGCCCCAGCATTTT.

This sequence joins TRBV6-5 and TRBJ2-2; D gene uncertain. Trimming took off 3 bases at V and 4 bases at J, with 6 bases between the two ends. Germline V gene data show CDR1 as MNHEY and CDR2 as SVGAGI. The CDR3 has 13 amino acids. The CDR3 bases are TGTGCCAGCAGTTATTTCAGCACCGGGGAGCTGTTTTTT. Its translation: CASSYFSTGELFF.

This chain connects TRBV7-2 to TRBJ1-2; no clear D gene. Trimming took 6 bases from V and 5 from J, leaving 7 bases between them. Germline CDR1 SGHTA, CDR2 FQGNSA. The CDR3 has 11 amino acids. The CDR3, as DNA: TGTGCCAGCAGGAGGGTTTATGGCTACACCTTC. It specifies CASRRVYGYTF.

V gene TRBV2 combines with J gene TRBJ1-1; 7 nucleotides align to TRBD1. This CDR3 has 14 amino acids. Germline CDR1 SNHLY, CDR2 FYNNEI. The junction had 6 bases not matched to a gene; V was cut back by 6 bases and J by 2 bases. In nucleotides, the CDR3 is TGTGCCAGCAGGGGGGACAGTTTAAACACTGAAGCTTTCTTT. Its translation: CASRGDSLNTEAFF.

The CDR3 reads CASSYLGGSTDTQYF. For the CDR3, the DNA is TGTGCCAGCAGCTATTTGGGGGGGAGCACAGATACGCAGTATTTT. The J gene is TRBJ2-3, the V gene TRBV5-4; 7 bases are shared with TRBD2. CDR3 size: 15 residues. Per the germline V gene, CDR1 is SGHNT and CDR2 is YYREEE (reference sequence). Trimming cost V 3 bases and J 0 bases; bases outside gene matches: 4.

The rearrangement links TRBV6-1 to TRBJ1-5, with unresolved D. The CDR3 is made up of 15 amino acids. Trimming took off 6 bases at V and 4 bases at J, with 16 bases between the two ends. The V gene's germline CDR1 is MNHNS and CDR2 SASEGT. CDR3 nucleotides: TGTGCCAGCAGGGCTGTTTTAGGAGGTAATCAGCCCCAGCATTTT. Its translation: CASRAVLGGNQPQHF.